These 9 T cell receptor beta chains were sequenced from one sample in a study of T cell repertoires in cytomegalovirus infection. Each CDR3 protein is one row after TCRdb ran MiXCR on the reads. Of roughly 250,000 distinct CDR3 sequences listed, about 23% were seen once; the top ten hold roughly 18%. The sequenced material came from CD8+ T cells from PBMCs. The source of these receptors is a human donor in good health (CMV status not recorded). Some clones in this sample may be carry-over from other donors' samples.

The CDR3 DNA reads TGTGCTATAGCGGAGCGAGAGACCCAGTACTTC. Translating it yields CAIAERETQYF. The chain uses TRBV2 and TRBJ2-5; D perhaps matches TRBD2 (6 bases). The germline V gene encodes CDR1 SNHLY and CDR2 FYNNEI. The CDR3 has 11 residues.

This clonotype was seen only a few times. The chain employs TRBV7-8 and TRBJ1-1; TRBD1 is a possible D gene (5 bases). Between the trimmed V and J ends, which lost 5 bases and 5 bases, there was a span of 18 bases. The length of the CDR3 is 15 residues. Germline CDR1 and CDR2: SGHVS and FQNEAQ. The CDR3 reads CASSLLFGGQTEAFF. CDR3 coding DNA: TGTGCCAGCAGCCTACTTTTTGGGGGTCAGACTGAAGCTTTCTTT.

The V gene is TRBV20-1, the J gene TRBJ1-2; TRBD1 agrees at 7 bases. Trimming removed 4 bases from V and 1 base from J; junction bases left unmatched: 12. There are 16 residues in the CDR3. CDR1 DFQATT and CDR2 SNEGSKA come from the germline V gene (reference sequence). The CDR3 DNA follows: TGCAGTGCTAACCCCGGGACAGAGACGTTTAACTATGGCTACACCTTC. Encoded protein: CSANPGTETFNYGYTF.

This clonotype has only a few counts. The rearrangement links TRBV5-1 to TRBJ1-1; 8 bases agree with TRBD1. This CDR3 region has 14 residues. In germline, CDR1 is SGHRS, CDR2 YFSETQ. V lost 4 bases, J lost 3 bases, and 5 bases stayed unmatched. This chain's CDR3 is CASSNAQGDTEAFF. DNA of the CDR3: TGCGCCAGCAGCAACGCACAGGGGGACACTGAAGCTTTCTTT.

A few counts support this clonotype. This sequence joins TRBV12-3 or TRBV12-4 and TRBJ2-2, with unresolved D. This CDR3 is built from 11 residues. The ends were cut back, 7 bases at V and 7 bases at J, with 7 bases in the middle. CDR3 residues: CASTSGGELFF. The CDR3 region has the DNA TGTGCCAGCACCTCTGGCGGGGAGCTGTTTTTT.

The chain uses TRBV6-5 and TRBJ2-7; D remains unclear. The CDR3 sequence is 15 residues long. Trimming took 3 bases from V and 2 from J, leaving 14 bases between them. Germline loops: CDR1 MNHEY, CDR2 SVGAGI. The CDR3 nucleotides read TGTGCCAGCAGTTATTCAGGCGCCGGAGCCTACGAGCAGTACTTC. Residues: CASSYSGAGAYEQYF.

This chain joins TRBV9 and TRBJ2-7; D could derive from TRBD1 or TRBD2 (7 bases each). The germline V gene has CDR1 SGDLS and CDR2 YYNGEE. Trimming cost V 2 bases and J 3 bases, with 18 bases left between them. The CDR3 runs 16 residues. As DNA, the CDR3 is TGTGCCAGCAGCGTGGGGGGGCAGGGGGTCGGCTACGAGCAGTACTTC. It translates to CASSVGGQGVGYEQYF.

The table lists this clonotype with a few counts. V gene TRBV5-8 combines with J gene TRBJ2-3, with D unresolved. The CDR3 is 15 amino acids. Germline CDR1 and CDR2: SGHTS and YDEGEE. V was cut by 2 bases and J by 2 bases, with 12 bases left in between. As DNA, the CDR3 is TGTGCCAGCAGCTTTGGCTTGGTCGCCACAGATACGCAGTATTTT. Protein product: CASSFGLVATDTQYF.

The rearrangement joins TRBV2 to TRBJ1-5; TRBD1 matches at 10 bases. The CDR3 is made up of 15 amino acids. V shed 5 bases and J 2 bases; nucleotides not matched to a gene: 3. Germline CDR1 reads SNHLY; CDR2 reads FYNNEI. DNA of the CDR3: TGTGCCAGCAGTTCCGGGACAGGGGGCAATCAGCCCCAGCATTTT. It translates to CASSSGTGGNQPQHF.